The T cell receptor (beta chain) under discussion was sequenced for a study of human T cells and chemical hapten exposure. About the study: Alopecia universalis, totalis or areata was present in patients who were mostly female. Small pooled library volume differences chiefly drove per-sample TCR yield variation. Study-level results: Sensitizing with DPC caused no change in TCRs above 1 in 1000 frequency.

This CDR3 comprises 13 residues. Germline lookup yields CDR1 MGHRA and CDR2 YSYEKL. V lost 0 bases to trimming and J lost 7 bases, with 7 bases between them. TCRdb recomputed calls from the RACE reads with MiXCR, one row per CDR3 protein. The sample contains 69,000 or so distinct CDR3 sequences, about 9.3% of which appear only once. Remarks on this clonotype: Its cognate antigen is unknown.

Time point reported: patch test 2, 6 weeks after DPC sensitization. The treatment here: therapeutic diphenylcyclopropenone sensitization with weekly scalp DPC. The total RNA was obtained from whole blood that was not fractionated. The source was whole blood, collected in connection with sensitization to the hapten diphenylcyclopropenone (DPC). The chain is built from TRBV4-1 and TRBJ2-1; D gene unclear. The origin of this receptor is a woman aged 45-65 years with alopecia areata. Some clones in this sample may be carry-over from other donors' samples. DNA for the CDR3: TGCGCCAGCAGCCAAGAACACGGAAATGAGCAGTTCTTC. Amino acid sequence: CASSQEHGNEQFF.